One sample yielded the 26 T cell receptor beta chains listed below, sequenced in a study of control samples from healthy donors and cancer patients. The assay was immunoSEQ multiplex PCR, and TCRdb's table has in-frame clones only and misses some. The sample carries 140,000 or so clones, around 86% recorded once. The specimen sequenced was blood. These receptors all come from a man aged 25 to 40 in good health.

This chain connects TRBV4-3 to TRBJ2-1, with TRBD2 matching over 11 bases. Germline CDR1 is LGHNA and CDR2 is YSLEER. After removal of 3 bases from V and 5 bases from J, the junction contained 3 bases not matched to a gene. This CDR3 is built from 15 residues. CDR3 protein: CASSQGLAVNNEQFF. The CDR3 DNA reads TGCGCCAGCAGCCAGGGACTAGCGGTAAACAATGAGCAGTTCTTC.

The V gene is TRBV4-3, the J gene TRBJ2-1; 8 bases line up with TRBD2. J gave up 4 bases and V 4 bases, and 9 bases lay outside the gene matches. This CDR3 is 16 amino acids long. Germline values: CDR1 LGHNA, CDR2 YSLEER. CDR3 sequence: CASSRGRTSSYNEQFF. The CDR3 region has the DNA TGCGCCAGCAGCCGAGGTAGGACTAGCAGTTACAATGAGCAGTTCTTC.

The chain combines TRBV10-3 with TRBJ1-1; TRBD1 matches at 8 bases. Trimming cost V 6 bases and J 8 bases; bases outside gene matches: 11. Per the germline V gene, CDR1 is ENHRY and CDR2 is SYGVKD. This CDR3 spans 14 amino acids. CDR3 in DNA: TGTGCCATCAGGGACAGGGAAGGGGAACTGGAAGCTTTCTTT. Protein sequence: CAIRDREGELEAFF.

The V gene is TRBV19, the J gene TRBJ2-1; 9 nucleotides align to TRBD2. Unmatched junction bases numbered 8, after V lost 5 bases and J lost 3 bases. The CDR3 runs 16 residues. CDR1 is LNHDA and CDR2 is SQIVND in the germline V gene (reference sequence). The CDR3 sequence is CASSGRRGGLYNEQFF. The DNA for the CDR3 is TGTGCCAGTAGTGGGAGGCGGGGGGGCCTCTACAATGAGCAGTTCTTC. Full variable domain (missing parts from reference TRBV19 and TRBJ2-1): DGGITQSPKYLFRKEGQNVTLSCEQNLNHDAMYWYRQDPGQGLRLIYYSQIVNDFQKGDIAEGYSVSREKKESFPLTVTSAQKNPTAFYLCASSGRRGGLYNEQFFGPGTRLTVL.

This chain joins TRBV2 and TRBJ2-7; 9 bases align to TRBD1. There are 16 residues in the CDR3. Germline loops: CDR1 SNHLY, CDR2 FYNNEI. V gave up 0 bases and J gave up 11 bases; unmatched junction bases: 14. Here the CDR3 reads CASSEATLRQGGEEYF. For the CDR3, the DNA is TGTGCCAGCAGTGAAGCAACTCTAAGACAGGGGGGTGAAGAGTACTTC.

The rearrangement links TRBV19 to TRBJ2-2; no firm D call. Per the germline V gene, CDR1 is LNHDA and CDR2 is SQIVND (reference sequence). The CDR3 loop spans 18 amino acids. V lost 3 bases to trimming and J lost 0 bases, with 17 bases between them. The CDR3 loop is CASSMRMGSPANTGELFF. CDR3 DNA sequence: TGTGCCAGTAGTATGAGGATGGGCTCCCCCGCGAACACCGGGGAGCTGTTTTTT. The full variable domain, completed using reference TRBV19 and TRBJ2-2, is DGGITQSPKYLFRKEGQNVTLSCEQNLNHDAMYWYRQDPGQGLRLIYYSQIVNDFQKGDIAEGYSVSREKKESFPLTVTSAQKNPTAFYLCASSMRMGSPANTGELFFGEGSRLTVL.

The chain couples TRBV11-2 to TRBJ2-1; TRBD2 aligns across 9 bases. The V segment lost 5 bases and the J segment 2 bases; nucleotides outside the gene matches: 4. The CDR3 length is 15 residues. Germline values: CDR1 SGHAT, CDR2 FQNNGV. CDR3 amino acids: CASSLWTSAYNEQFF. CDR3 DNA: TGTGCCAGCAGCCTGTGGACTAGCGCCTACAATGAGCAGTTCTTC.

The chain links TRBV10-3 to TRBJ2-7, with TRBD2 matching 9 bases. The trim removed 6 bases at V and 1 base at J, leaving 13 bases unmatched. The CDR3 sequence is 17 residues long. Germline V gene sequence: CDR1 ENHRY, CDR2 SYGVKD. Here the CDR3 reads CAISARGGTAGSYEQYF. The CDR3 DNA is TGTGCCATCAGCGCGCGGGGGGGGACAGCTGGATCCTACGAGCAGTACTTC.

The chain uses TRBV6-2 or TRBV6-3 and TRBJ1-6, with D unresolved. V lost 6 bases and J 7 bases, leaving 4 bases between the germline ends. CDR3 length: 11 amino acids. CDR1 is MNHEY and CDR2 is SVGEGT in the germline V gene. CDR3 sequence (DNA): TGTGCCAGCAGCAACAATTCACCCCTCCACTTT. Protein sequence: CASSNNSPLHF.

The chain carries TRBV27 and TRBJ2-1, with 11 bases lining up with TRBD2. After removal of 3 bases from V and 4 bases from J, the junction contained 2 bases not matched to a gene. The CDR3 loop spans 15 amino acids. Per the germline V gene, CDR1 is MNHEY and CDR2 is SMNVEV (reference sequence). CDR3 loop: CASSFLAGGYNEQFF. The CDR3 nucleotides are TGTGCCAGCAGTTTTTTAGCGGGGGGGTACAATGAGCAGTTCTTC.

The chain employs TRBV7-2 and TRBJ1-6; D is unclear. CDR3 length: 14 residues. V lost 2 bases and J lost 10, with 12 bases in between. CDR1 is SGHTA and CDR2 is FQGNSA in the germline V gene. The CDR3 sequence is CASSLLLAASPLHF. The DNA for the CDR3 is TGTGCCAGCAGCTTACTGCTGGCAGCGTCACCCCTCCACTTT. Full variable domain (outside the CDR3, taken from reference TRBV7-2 and TRBJ1-6): GAGVSQSPSNKVTEKGKDVELRCDPISGHTALYWYRQSLGQGLEFLIYFQGNSAPDKSGLPSDRFSAERTGGSVSTLTIQRTQQEDSAVYLCASSLLLAASPLHFGNGTRLTVT.

This CDR3 reads CASSYPTSMGYGYTF. CDR3 bases: TGTGCCAGCAGTTACCCGACTTCGATGGGCTATGGCTACACCTTC. V usage is TRBV6-5 and J usage is TRBJ1-2, with unresolved D. This CDR3 is 15 amino acids long. V was shortened by 2 bases and J by 4 bases, with 14 bases between the two germline ends. From germline, CDR1 is MNHEY and CDR2 SVGAGI.

The gene calls are TRBV25-1 and TRBJ2-1; 10 bases align to TRBD2. With V trimmed by 1 base and J by 5 bases, 11 bases remained unmatched. Germline loops: CDR1 MGHDK, CDR2 SYGVNS. There are 18 residues in the CDR3. CDR3 in DNA: TGTGCCAGCAGTGAATCTCCCACTGGGCTAGCGGGAGACAATGAGCAGTTCTTC. This encodes CASSESPTGLAGDNEQFF.

This chain joins TRBV5-4 and TRBJ2-7; 9 nucleotides align to TRBD2. The length of the CDR3 is 18 residues. V shed 10 bases and J 0 bases; nucleotides not matched to a gene: 20. Germline CDR1 SGHNT, CDR2 YYREEE (reference sequence). The CDR3 reads CARRGGGGGPSPSYEQYF. CDR3 bases: TGTGCCCGCCGCGGGGGGGGCGGGGGGCCGTCCCCCTCCTACGAGCAGTACTTC.

V gene TRBV6-5 combines with J gene TRBJ2-7, with TRBD2 matching over 7 bases. V lost 5 bases to trimming and J lost 1 base; unmatched junction nucleotides: 5. This CDR3 has 14 residues. The germline V gene has CDR1 MNHEY and CDR2 SVGAGI. The CDR3 protein is CASSPTSSSYEQYF. The CDR3 region has the DNA TGTGCCAGCAGTCCGACTAGCTCTTCCTACGAGCAGTACTTC.

V usage is TRBV27 and J usage is TRBJ1-2; D not certain. The germline gives CDR1 MNHEY, CDR2 SMNVEV (reference sequence). The ends were cut back, 7 bases at V and 1 base at J, with 7 bases in the middle. The CDR3 totals 12 residues. CDR3: CASKANNYGYTF. The CDR3 DNA sequence: TGTGCCAGCAAAGCCAATAACTATGGCTACACCTTC.

V usage is TRBV6-1 and J usage is TRBJ2-7; D perhaps matches TRBD2 (5 bases). CDR3 length equals 14 residues. Per germline, CDR1 MNHNS and CDR2 SASEGT. V lost 2 bases and J lost 1, with 9 bases in between. CDR3 protein: CASSERRDSYEQYF. CDR3 coding DNA: TGTGCCAGCAGTGAAAGACGGGATTCCTACGAGCAGTACTTC.

This clone was detected a few times. The V call is TRBV20-1, the J call TRBJ2-5; TRBD2 matches 7 bases. The CDR3 contains 11 residues. Losses at the gene ends were 5 bases for V and 5 bases for J; bases not matched to a gene: 2. Germline V gene sequence: CDR1 DFQATT, CDR2 SNEGSKA (reference sequence). The CDR3, as DNA: TGCAGTGCTGCACTAGCGGAGACCCAGTACTTC. Its protein product is CSAALAETQYF.

The genes are TRBV25-1 and TRBJ2-5; no reliable D call. This CDR3 comprises 14 residues. Germline loops: CDR1 MGHDK, CDR2 SYGVNS. Trimming took 3 bases from V and 5 from J, leaving 13 bases between them. The CDR3 region is CASSEPGFVETQYF. The CDR3 nucleotides are TGTGCCAGCAGTGAGCCCGGATTTGTGGAGACCCAGTACTTC. The variable domain in full, with the rest retrieved from reference TRBV25-1 and TRBJ2-5, is EADIYQTPRYLVIGTGKKITLECSQTMGHDKMYWYQQDPGMELHLIHYSYGVNSTEKGDLSSESTVSRIRTEHFPLTLESARPSHTSQYLCASSEPGFVETQYFGPGTRLLVL.

The V and J genes are TRBV24-1 and TRBJ2-7, with TRBD1 matching 9 bases. V was pared by 2 bases and J by 6 bases, with 4 bases of the junction left unmatched. Germline CDR1 is KGHDR and CDR2 is SFDVKD. This CDR3 has 14 residues. The CDR3 sequence: CATSDWGTGPEQYF. The CDR3 bases are TGTGCCACCAGTGATTGGGGGACAGGGCCCGAGCAGTACTTC.

The chain is built from TRBV29-1 and TRBJ1-2; no definite D call. Trimming shortened V by 3 bases and J by 11 bases, and 16 bases separated the two germline ends. The CDR3 totals 12 residues. Germline lookup yields CDR1 SQVTM and CDR2 ANQGSEA. CDR3 sequence: CSVDSQSDEYTF. CDR3 bases: TGCAGCGTTGATTCTCAATCCGACGAGTACACCTTC. The complete variable domain, with remaining parts taken from reference TRBV29-1 and TRBJ1-2, reads SAVISQKPSRDICQRGTSLTIQCQVDSQVTMMFWYRQQPGQSLTLIATANQGSEATYESGFVIDKFPISRPNLTFSTLTVSNMSPEDSSIYLCSVDSQSDEYTFGSGTRLTVV.

The rearrangement uses TRBV19 and TRBJ2-3, with D perhaps TRBD2 (6 bases). Germline V CDR1 and CDR2: LNHDA, SQIVND (reference sequence). There are 15 residues in the CDR3. V lost 3 bases, J lost 4 bases, and 14 bases lay in between. CDR3 DNA: TGTGCCAGTAGTATCTCCGCGGGAAGCCCAGATACGCAGTATTTT. This codes for CASSISAGSPDTQYF.

CDR3 DNA sequence: TGCGCCAGCAGCCCGACAGGGTCCTACGAGCAGTACTTC. Translating gives CASSPTGSYEQYF. J is TRBJ2-7 and V is TRBV5-1; 7 bases agree with TRBD1. After removal of 4 bases from V and 1 base from J, the junction contained 2 bases not matched to a gene. Germline assignment: CDR1 SGHRS and CDR2 YFSETQ. The CDR3 length is 13 residues.

This clone was seen just once. J is TRBJ1-1 and V is TRBV18; 7 positions match TRBD1. The J segment lost 4 bases and the V segment lost 1 base, leaving 6 bases of the junction unmatched. The CDR3 consists of 15 residues. Germline loops: CDR1 KGHSH, CDR2 LQKENI. CDR3 sequence reads: CASSPLTGEVTEAFF. CDR3 in DNA: TGTGCCAGCTCACCACTTACAGGGGAGGTCACTGAAGCTTTCTTT. Filled out from reference TRBV18 and TRBJ1-1, the complete variable domain reads NAGVMQNPRHLVRRRGQEARLRCSPMKGHSHVYWYRQLPEEGLKFMVYLQKENIIDESGMPKERFSAEFPKEGPSILRIQQVVRGDSAAYFCASSPLTGEVTEAFFGQGTRLTVV.

The rearrangement joins TRBV5-5 to TRBJ1-2; unclear D gene. The CDR3 loop spans 13 amino acids. V was cut by 0 bases and J by 4 bases, with 7 bases left in between. Germline CDR1 SGHKS, CDR2 YYEKEE (reference sequence). The chain's CDR3 is CASSLAGGYGYTF. The CDR3 DNA reads as TGTGCCAGCAGCTTGGCTGGAGGCTATGGCTACACCTTC. Supplemented by reference TRBV5-5 and TRBJ1-2, the full variable domain reads DAGVTQSPTHLIKTRGQQVTLRCSPISGHKSVSWYQQVLGQGPQFIFQYYEKEERGRGNFPDRFSARQFPNYSSELNVNALLLGDSALYLCASSLAGGYGYTFGSGTRLTVV.

This sequence joins TRBV5-5 and TRBJ1-5; tentatively, D is TRBD1 (5 bases). Germline CDR1 reads SGHKS; CDR2 reads YYEKEE (reference sequence). The CDR3 extends over 12 amino acids. The CDR3 sequence is CANGRGNQPQHF. As DNA, the CDR3 is TGTGCTAACGGCAGGGGCAATCAGCCCCAGCATTTT.